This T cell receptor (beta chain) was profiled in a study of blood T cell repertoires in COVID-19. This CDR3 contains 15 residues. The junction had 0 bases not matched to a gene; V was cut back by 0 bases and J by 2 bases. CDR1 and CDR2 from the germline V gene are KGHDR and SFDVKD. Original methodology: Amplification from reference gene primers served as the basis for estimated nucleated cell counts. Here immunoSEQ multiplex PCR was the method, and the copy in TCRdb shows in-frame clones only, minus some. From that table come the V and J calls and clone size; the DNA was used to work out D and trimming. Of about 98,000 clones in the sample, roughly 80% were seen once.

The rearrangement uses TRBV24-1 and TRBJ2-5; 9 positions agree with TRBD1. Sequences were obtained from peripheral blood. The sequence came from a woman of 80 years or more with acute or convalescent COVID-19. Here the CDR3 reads CATSDLGTGQETQYF. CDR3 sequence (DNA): TGTGCCACCAGTGATTTGGGGACAGGGCAAGAGACCCAGTACTTC.